These 27 T cell receptor beta chains share one sample of origin, sequenced in a study of blood T cell repertoires in COVID-19. Assay: immunoSEQ multiplex PCR; the TCRdb copy retains only in-frame clones and omits some. The sample shows over 150,000 clones, 85% to 95% of them seen only once. Sequencing was performed on peripheral blood. Receptors originate from a man aged 30 to 39 with COVID-19, enrolled during active disease.

The CDR3 coding sequence is TGTGCCATCAGCCCCATCCCGGGACAGGGTTGGTACTTC. This translates into CAISPIPGQGWYF. The chain employs TRBV10-3 and TRBJ2-7; 9 nucleotides line up with TRBD1. The CDR3 runs to 13 residues. Germline CDR1 is ENHRY and CDR2 is SYGVKD. V shed 6 bases and J 12 bases; nucleotides not matched to a gene: 12.

CDR3: CATSRDKGTGKGYTF. CDR3 in DNA: TGTGCCACCAGCAGAGATAAAGGGACAGGGAAGGGCTACACCTTC. This chain connects TRBV15 to TRBJ1-2, with 9 positions matching TRBD1. The length of the CDR3 is 15 residues. The J segment lost 8 bases and the V segment lost 0 bases, leaving 7 bases of the junction unmatched. Germline assignment: CDR1 LNHNV and CDR2 YYDKDF (reference sequence).

This rearrangement joins TRBV11-3 to TRBJ2-5; D may be TRBD1 (6 bases). Germline loops: CDR1 SGHNT, CDR2 YENEEA. V lost 0 bases, J lost 4 bases, and 27 bases lay in between. The CDR3 extends over 20 amino acids. As DNA, the CDR3 is TGTGCCAGCAGCTTAGATACAGGGTCGATAAAGGTTTCGACGAGAGAGACCCAGTACTTC. This translates into CASSLDTGSIKVSTRETQYF.

V usage is TRBV7-6 and J usage is TRBJ1-1; 7 bases map to TRBD1. This CDR3 is built from 14 residues. The trim removed 5 bases at V and 1 base at J, leaving 4 bases unmatched. Germline assignment: CDR1 SGHVS and CDR2 FNYEAQ. The CDR3 region has the DNA TGTGCCAGCAGCAGTCGGACAGGGAACACTGAAGCTTTCTTT. Its translation is CASSSRTGNTEAFF.

This clone has more than one count but fewer than ten. The chain couples TRBV5-5 to TRBJ1-2; the D is unclear. The V end lost 4 bases, the J end lost 4 bases, and 11 bases lay between the germline ends. Germline V gene sequence: CDR1 SGHKS, CDR2 YYEKEE (reference sequence). The CDR3 is 13 amino acids. Here the CDR3 reads CASSRLYSYGYTF. In DNA, the CDR3 is TGTGCCAGCAGCCGACTATATAGCTATGGCTACACCTTC.

This chain joins TRBV5-4 and TRBJ2-5; D is perhaps TRBD2 (5 bases). The CDR3 is 17 amino acids. Trimming cost V 4 bases and J 4 bases, with 23 bases left between them. Per germline, CDR1 SGHNT and CDR2 YYREEE (reference sequence). DNA for the CDR3: TGTGCCAGCAGCGAGCAAAAACGAACTAGTCGAGGAGAGACCCAGTACTTC. Amino acids: CASSEQKRTSRGETQYF.

The chain employs TRBV4-1 and TRBJ1-3; no clear D. The CDR3 sequence is 15 residues long. The V and J ends lost 3 bases and 1 base respectively, with 10 bases between them. Per the germline V gene, CDR1 is MGHRA and CDR2 is YSYEKL. For the CDR3, the DNA is TGCGCCAGCAGCCACTTCGCGGAATCTGGAAACACCATATATTTT. The encoded protein is CASSHFAESGNTIYF.

The CDR3 sequence: CASSKMASGGNTGELFF. The CDR3 DNA sequence: TGTGCCAGCAGTAAAATGGCTAGCGGGGGTAACACCGGGGAGCTGTTTTTT. This chain connects TRBV3-1 (or the pseudogene TRBV3-2) to TRBJ2-2, with 10 bases matching TRBD2. V trimming: 6 bases; J trimming: 2 bases; junction bases outside the gene matches: 9. Germline loops: CDR1 LGHDT, CDR2 YNNKEL (reference sequence). There are 17 residues in the CDR3.

CDR3 sequence reads: CASSQSRGGQINIQYF. Written as DNA, the CDR3 is TGTGCCAGCAGCCAGTCCCGAGGGGGACAGATCAACATTCAGTACTTC. The J gene is TRBJ2-4, the V gene TRBV14; the match to TRBD1 covers 7 bases. The CDR3 is 16 residues long. Germline values: CDR1 SGHDN, CDR2 FVKESK. Unmatched junction bases numbered 12, after V lost 3 bases and J lost 7 bases.

The chain has TRBV13 and TRBJ1-2, with a weak D call TRBD1 (5 bases). Trimming left V 1 base short and J 7 bases short, with 13 bases between. Germline-derived CDR1 and CDR2 are PRHDT and FYEKMQ (reference sequence). This CDR3 is built from 14 residues. The CDR3 is CASSLEAGRPGYTF. In nucleotides, the CDR3 is TGTGCCAGCAGCTTAGAGGCAGGGCGGCCTGGCTACACCTTC.

Comments on this clone: The sample holds other DNA sequences that translate to the same CDR3. The rearrangement links TRBV4-1 to TRBJ2-2; D possibly corresponds to TRBD1 (6 bases). The CDR3 runs 14 residues. Germline values: CDR1 MGHRA, CDR2 YSYEKL. V was pared by 6 bases and J by 1 base, with 9 bases between. The DNA of the CDR3 is TGCGCCAGCAGGCGACAGGTGAACACCGGGGAGCTGTTTTTT. Encoded protein: CASRRQVNTGELFF.

The gene calls are TRBV9 and TRBJ1-1; no definite D call. The CDR3 extends over 15 amino acids. The germline gives CDR1 SGDLS, CDR2 YYNGEE. The germline V and J ends were trimmed by 3 bases and 1 base, with 13 bases remaining between them. This CDR3 reads CASSASAGKNTEAFF. The CDR3 bases are TGTGCCAGCAGCGCCTCAGCGGGGAAGAACACTGAAGCTTTCTTT.

The chain recombines TRBV5-1 with TRBJ1-6; 7 positions match TRBD1. The CDR3 length is 14 residues. CDR1 SGHRS and CDR2 YFSETQ come from the germline V gene. The V gene end was trimmed by 6 bases and the J gene end by 12 bases; junction bases not matched to a gene: 12. The chain's CDR3 is CASIPAPGTEPLHF. DNA for the CDR3: TGCGCCAGCATCCCTGCCCCCGGGACAGAACCCCTCCACTTT.

This rearrangement joins TRBV5-1 to TRBJ2-7; 11 bases match TRBD1. Germline CDR1 reads SGHRS; CDR2 reads YFSETQ. V shed 4 bases, J shed 2 bases, and the junction held 5 bases outside the gene matches. The CDR3 totals 15 residues. CDR3 nucleotide sequence: TGCGCCAGCAGCGCAACGGGACAGGGGGCCTACGAGCAGTACTTC. As protein: CASSATGQGAYEQYF.

The V and J genes are TRBV6-5 and TRBJ1-6, with 7 bases matching TRBD1. The CDR3 totals 15 residues. V was pared by 2 bases and J by 4 bases, with 2 bases of the junction left unmatched. Germline CDR1 and CDR2: MNHEY and SVGAGI. In nucleotides, the CDR3 is TGTGCCAGCAGTTACGCACAGGGGTATAATTCACCCCTCCACTTT. Its translation is CASSYAQGYNSPLHF.

The gene calls are TRBV6-5 and TRBJ1-1; a weak D match, TRBD1 (5 bases). With 3 bases removed from V and 5 bases from J, the gap between germline ends came to 7 bases. Germline V gives CDR1 MNHEY, CDR2 SVGAGI. CDR3 length: 12 amino acids. This CDR3 is CASSYAGTEAFF. In nucleotides, the CDR3 is TGTGCCAGCAGTTATGCAGGGACTGAAGCTTTCTTT.

The V gene is TRBV7-3, the J gene TRBJ2-2; D perhaps matches TRBD2 (6 bases). CDR1 and CDR2 from the germline V gene are SGHTA and FQGTGA. The CDR3 runs 15 residues. V dropped 3 bases and J dropped 2 bases, with 10 bases sitting between them. This chain's CDR3 is CASSFAGTNTGELFF. The CDR3 DNA reads as TGTGCCAGCAGCTTCGCGGGGACCAACACCGGGGAGCTGTTTTTT.

This chain uses TRBV18 with TRBJ1-1; possible D gene TRBD1, 5 bases. CDR3 length: 18 amino acids. CDR1 and CDR2 from the germline V gene are KGHSH and LQKENI. The germline V and J ends were trimmed by 2 bases and 1 base, with 20 bases remaining between them. The CDR3 nucleotides read TGTGCCAGCTCACCAGTCTATGGGTCAGGGCCCGAGAACACTGAAGCTTTCTTT. Its translation is CASSPVYGSGPENTEAFF. Full variable domain (missing parts from reference TRBV18 and TRBJ1-1): NAGVMQNPRHLVRRRGQEARLRCSPMKGHSHVYWYRQLPEEGLKFMVYLQKENIIDESGMPKERFSAEFPKEGPSILRIQQVVRGDSAAYFCASSPVYGSGPENTEAFFGQGTRLTVV.

CDR3 coding DNA: TGTGCCAGCAGCCTACTTAGCGGGGGGGCTGCAGATACGCAGTATTTT. Translation gives CASSLLSGGAADTQYF. The V call is TRBV3-1 (or the pseudogene TRBV3-2), the J call TRBJ2-3; 11 bases are a match to TRBD2. Germline lookup yields CDR1 LGHDT and CDR2 YNNKEL (reference sequence). The CDR3 totals 16 residues. V shed 4 bases and J 4 bases; nucleotides not matched to a gene: 7.

This chain joins TRBV15 and TRBJ1-2; 11 bases agree with TRBD1. CDR1 is LNHNV, CDR2 YYDKDF, per germline (reference sequence). V lost 0 bases, J lost 6 bases, and 15 bases stayed unmatched. The CDR3 contains 19 residues. The CDR3 here is CATSRDAVVLGQGAHGYTF. The CDR3 DNA reads as TGTGCCACCAGCAGAGATGCGGTAGTTCTCGGACAGGGGGCCCATGGCTACACCTTC.

The chain carries TRBV28 and TRBJ1-5; 8 bases line up with TRBD1. Per the germline V gene, CDR1 is MDHEN and CDR2 is SYDVKM. CDR3 length equals 16 residues. The V segment lost 6 bases and the J segment 6 bases; nucleotides outside the gene matches: 13. CDR3 nucleotide sequence: TGTGCCAGCAGCCGACTCGGACAGGGAGGCAGTCAGCCCCAGCATTTT. Translated: CASSRLGQGGSQPQHF.

The V gene is TRBV12-3 or TRBV12-4, the J gene TRBJ1-5; D possibly corresponds to TRBD1 (6 bases). The V end lost 6 bases, the J end lost 6 bases, and 12 bases lay between the germline ends. This CDR3 has 13 amino acids. For the CDR3, the DNA is TGTGCCAGCAGCAAGGGGGGGAGTCAGCCCCAGCATTTT. Protein: CASSKGGSQPQHF.

The V gene is TRBV3-1 (or the pseudogene TRBV3-2), the J gene TRBJ2-2; TRBD2 matches at 10 bases. V gave up 11 bases and J gave up 4 bases; unmatched junction bases: 13. The CDR3 has 16 residues. The germline V gene encodes CDR1 LGHDT and CDR2 YNNKEL (reference sequence). The CDR3 is CAAAPLSGGPTGELFF. The CDR3 coding sequence is TGTGCCGCAGCCCCTCTTAGCGGGGGGCCCACCGGGGAGCTGTTTTTT.

The table lists this clone with a count of one. The rearrangement joins TRBV5-1 to TRBJ1-1; TRBD1 agrees at 10 bases. With 2 bases clipped from V and 2 bases from J, the junction kept 15 bases outside the gene matches. The length of the CDR3 is 19 residues. Germline V gene data show CDR1 as SGHRS and CDR2 as YFSETQ. The CDR3 DNA sequence: TGCGCCAGCAGCTTATCGATTAAGGGGACAGGGGTTTCTAACACTGAAGCTTTCTTT. Translated, it gives CASSLSIKGTGVSNTEAFF. The full variable domain, rest sourced from reference TRBV5-1 and TRBJ1-1, is KAGVTQTPRYLIKTRGQQVTLSCSPISGHRSVSWYQQTPGQGLQFLFEYFSETQRNKGNFPGRFSGRQFSNSRSEMNVSTLELGDSALYLCASSLSIKGTGVSNTEAFFGQGTRLTVV.

The genes are TRBV5-1 and TRBJ1-6; 8 bases line up with TRBD1. After removal of 3 bases from V and 4 bases from J, the junction contained 6 bases not matched to a gene. The CDR3 loop spans 16 amino acids. Germline CDR1 is SGHRS and CDR2 is YFSETQ. This chain's CDR3 is CASSSVGTGYNSPLHF. The CDR3 region has the DNA TGCGCCAGCAGCTCGGTCGGGACAGGATATAATTCACCCCTCCACTTT.

J is TRBJ1-5 and V is TRBV5-1; tentatively, D is TRBD1 (5 bases). CDR1 SGHRS and CDR2 YFSETQ come from the germline V gene. V lost 0 bases to trimming and J lost 6 bases, with 16 bases between them. This CDR3 is built from 16 residues. The CDR3 DNA is TGCGCCAGCAGCTTGGAAGGTTTCCCAGGGCCTCAGCCCCAGCATTTT. This sequence encodes CASSLEGFPGPQPQHF. Complete variable domain (other parts from reference TRBV5-1 and TRBJ1-5): KAGVTQTPRYLIKTRGQQVTLSCSPISGHRSVSWYQQTPGQGLQFLFEYFSETQRNKGNFPGRFSGRQFSNSRSEMNVSTLELGDSALYLCASSLEGFPGPQPQHFGDGTRLSIL.

The rearrangement joins TRBV9 to TRBJ1-1; D perhaps matches TRBD1 (5 bases). CDR3 size: 14 residues. The germline V gene has CDR1 SGDLS and CDR2 YYNGEE. The germline V and J ends were trimmed by 3 bases and 11 bases, with 20 bases remaining between them. The CDR3 here is CASSEGNRAPAAFF. CDR3 DNA sequence: TGTGCCAGCAGCGAGGGGAACCGGGCCCCGGCGGCTTTCTTT.